A selection of T cell receptor beta chains follows, all from one sample in a study of cytomegalovirus exposure and HLA in healthy donors. TCRdb's table, derived via immunoSEQ multiplex PCR, lists solely in-frame clones and lacks some. The sample includes over 150,000 clones, approximately 80% seen only once; the top ten take under 5%. The sequencing sample was made of PBMCs. Every receptor here comes from a man aged 18 to 30 in good health and CMV-seronegative. The CDR3 runs from the conserved cysteine through the conserved F or W. Fields, in order: J gene, V gene, clone size, D gene, CDR3 protein, CDR3 DNA. D genes are given only for firm matches. Rows give clone size only sometimes, using once, few, many, or a class for an expanded clone.

>TRBJ2-2|TRBV19|.|.
CASSYPAGELFF
TGTGCCAGTTCATATCCGGCCGGGGAGCTGTTTTTT
>TRBJ1-1|TRBV18|.|.
CASSRNREFSAFF
TGTGCCAGCTCGAGAAACAGGGAATTTTCAGCTTTCTTT
>TRBJ2-7|TRBV5-1|few|TRBD1
CASSGTGGGYEQYF
TGCGCCAGCAGCGGGACAGGGGGCGGGTACGAGCAGTACTTC
>TRBJ1-5|TRBV2|.|.
CASSVPGRAFGNQPQHF
TGTGCCAGCAGTGTTCCAGGGAGGGCTTTTGGCAATCAGCCCCAGCATTTT
>TRBJ1-3|TRBV7-3|once|.
CASSSGSSGNTIYF
TGTGCCAGCAGCTCCGGGTCCTCTGGAAACACCATATATTTT
>TRBJ2-2|TRBV7-3|.|.
CASSLSGNTGELFF
TGTGCCAGCAGCTTATCAGGGAACACCGGGGAGCTGTTTTTT
>TRBJ1-2|TRBV4-2|.|.
CASSAAARAGLYYGYTF
TGTGCCAGCAGCGCTGCGGCGCGGGCCGGCCTTTACTATGGCTACACCTTC
>TRBJ1-5|TRBV23-1|.|TRBD1
CASRLQGESNQPQHF
TGCGCCAGCAGATTACAGGGGGAAAGCAATCAGCCCCAGCATTTT
>TRBJ1-1|TRBV19|.|.
CACGPDGLGFGSEAFF
TGTGCCTGCGGGCCGGATGGTTTAGGTTTCGGGAGCGAAGCTTTCTTT
>TRBJ2-5|TRBV7-8|.|TRBD1
CASGYRGLRETQYF
TGTGCCAGCGGATACAGGGGGCTTCGGGAGACCCAGTACTTC
>TRBJ2-7|TRBV5-1|.|TRBD2
CASSLWEGREQYF
TGCGCCAGCAGCTTGTGGGAGGGGCGCGAGCAGTACTTC
>TRBJ1-1|TRBV19|.|.
CASRLGATEAFF
TGTGCCAGTAGGCTTGGGGCCACTGAAGCTTTCTTT
>TRBJ2-7|TRBV28|.|TRBD2
CASRDLAGVTHEQYF
TGTGCCAGCAGGGACCTAGCGGGAGTGACCCACGAGCAGTACTTC
>TRBJ2-7|TRBV5-1|many|TRBD1
CASSLGTGRGAYEQYF
TGCGCCAGCAGCTTGGGGACAGGGCGAGGGGCCTACGAGCAGTACTTC
>TRBJ2-1|TRBV5-1|.|TRBD2
CASSFKDSGGANEQFF
TGCGCCAGCAGCTTTAAAGATAGCGGGGGGGCTAATGAGCAGTTCTTC
>TRBJ2-1|TRBV28|once|TRBD2
CASSPYLTGTSGNNEQFF
TGTGCCAGCAGTCCGTATCTAACCGGGACTAGCGGGAACAATGAGCAGTTCTTC
>TRBJ2-6|TRBV19|.|TRBD1
CASSGQGLPGANVLTF
TGTGCCAGTAGTGGACAGGGCTTGCCTGGGGCCAACGTCCTGACTTTC
>TRBJ2-3|TRBV27|.|TRBD2
CASSFPGGADTQYF
TGTGCCAGCAGTTTCCCGGGGGGAGCGGATACGCAGTATTTT
>TRBJ2-2|TRBV5-4|.|.
CASSLWQGSKTGELFF
TGTGCCAGCAGCTTGTGGCAGGGGTCAAAGACCGGGGAGCTGTTTTTT
>TRBJ1-2|TRBV4-1|.|.
CASSQQGAVYGYTF
TGCGCCAGCAGCCAACAGGGTGCAGTCTATGGCTACACCTTC
>TRBJ1-2|TRBV7-6|.|TRBD1
CASSSPGQDFNYGYTF
TGTGCCAGCAGCTCTCCGGGACAGGACTTTAACTATGGCTACACCTTC
>TRBJ2-1|TRBV7-9|.|.
CASSWGSGQFF
TGTGCCAGCAGCTGGGGTTCAGGACAGTTCTTC
>TRBJ2-7|TRBV10-1|.|.
CASSEGTHYSYEQYF
TGCGCCAGCAGTGAGGGGACTCACTATTCCTACGAGCAGTACTTC
>TRBJ2-1|TRBV20-1|.|.
CSASLEFEQFF
TGCAGTGCTAGCTTGGAGTTTGAGCAGTTCTTC
>TRBJ2-1|TRBV7-3|.|.
CASSARVTNEQFF
TGTGCCAGCAGCGCCAGGGTCACCAATGAGCAGTTCTTC
>TRBJ2-1|TRBV19|.|.
CASRGGYNEQFF
TGTGCCAGTAGAGGCGGATACAATGAGCAGTTCTTC
>TRBJ2-3|TRBV28|.|.
CASSSTGFTDTQYF
TGTGCCAGCAGTTCTACAGGGTTCACAGATACGCAGTATTTT
>TRBJ2-3|TRBV4-1|few|.
CASSPTSGSSTDTQYF
TGCGCCAGCAGCCCTACAAGCGGGTCTAGCACAGATACGCAGTATTTT